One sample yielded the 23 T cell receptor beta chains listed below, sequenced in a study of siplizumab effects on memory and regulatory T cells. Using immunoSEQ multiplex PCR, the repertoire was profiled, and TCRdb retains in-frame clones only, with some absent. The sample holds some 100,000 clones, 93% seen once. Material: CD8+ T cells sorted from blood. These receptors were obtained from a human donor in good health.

The CDR3 region has the DNA TGTGCCAGCAGCCTAGCGGGGGATTCTGAGACCCAGTACTTC. This gives the protein CASSLAGDSETQYF. The chain recombines TRBV6-9 with TRBJ2-5; 10 nucleotides line up with TRBD2. Germline V gives CDR1 MNHGY, CDR2 SVAAGI. CDR3 length: 14 amino acids. Trimming took 6 bases from V and 5 from J; bases not matched to a gene: 6.

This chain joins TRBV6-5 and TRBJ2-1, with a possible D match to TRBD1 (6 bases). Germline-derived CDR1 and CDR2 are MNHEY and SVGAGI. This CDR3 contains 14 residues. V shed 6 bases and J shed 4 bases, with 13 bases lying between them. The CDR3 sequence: CASRSRTVYNEQFF. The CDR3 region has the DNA TGTGCCAGCAGGTCCCGGACAGTGTACAATGAGCAGTTCTTC.

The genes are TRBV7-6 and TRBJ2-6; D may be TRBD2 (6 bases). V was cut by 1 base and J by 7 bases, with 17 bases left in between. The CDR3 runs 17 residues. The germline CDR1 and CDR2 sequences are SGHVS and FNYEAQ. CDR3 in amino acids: CASSLVEGRRGANVLTF. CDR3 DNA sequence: TGTGCCAGCAGCTTAGTCGAAGGCCGGAGGGGAGCCAACGTCCTGACTTTC.

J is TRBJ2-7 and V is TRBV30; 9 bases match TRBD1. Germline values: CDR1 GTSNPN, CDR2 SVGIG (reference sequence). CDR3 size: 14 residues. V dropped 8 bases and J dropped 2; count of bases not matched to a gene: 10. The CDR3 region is CAGTGQGTPYEQYF. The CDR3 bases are TGTGCCGGCACAGGACAGGGGACTCCCTACGAGCAGTACTTC.

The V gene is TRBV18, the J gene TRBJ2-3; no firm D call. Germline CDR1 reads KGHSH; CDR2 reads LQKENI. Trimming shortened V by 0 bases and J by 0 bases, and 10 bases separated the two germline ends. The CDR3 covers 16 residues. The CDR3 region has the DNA TGTGCCAGCTCACCACCTCAACCCGATAGCACAGATACGCAGTATTTT. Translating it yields CASSPPQPDSTDTQYF.

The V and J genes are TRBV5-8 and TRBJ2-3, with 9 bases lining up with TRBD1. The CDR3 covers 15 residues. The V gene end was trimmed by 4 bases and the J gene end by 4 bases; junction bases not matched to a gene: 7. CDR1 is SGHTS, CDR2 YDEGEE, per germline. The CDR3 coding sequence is TGTGCCAGCAGCCAAAGGGACAGGGCGTCAGATACGCAGTATTTT. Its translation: CASSQRDRASDTQYF.

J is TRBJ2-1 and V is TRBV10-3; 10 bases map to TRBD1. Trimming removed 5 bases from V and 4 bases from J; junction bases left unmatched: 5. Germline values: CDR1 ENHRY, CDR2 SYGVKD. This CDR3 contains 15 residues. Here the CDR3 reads CAISPTGGEYNEQFF. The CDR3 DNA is TGTGCCATCAGTCCGACAGGGGGCGAATACAATGAGCAGTTCTTC.

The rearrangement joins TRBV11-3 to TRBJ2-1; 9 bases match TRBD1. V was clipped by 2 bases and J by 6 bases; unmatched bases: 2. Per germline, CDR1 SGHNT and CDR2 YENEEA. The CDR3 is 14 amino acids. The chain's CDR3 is CASSLRQGVNEQFF. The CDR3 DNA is TGTGCCAGCAGCTTAAGACAGGGGGTCAATGAGCAGTTCTTC.

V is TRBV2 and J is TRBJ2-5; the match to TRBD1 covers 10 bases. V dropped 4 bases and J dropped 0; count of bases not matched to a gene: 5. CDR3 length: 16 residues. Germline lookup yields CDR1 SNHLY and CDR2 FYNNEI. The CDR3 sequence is CASSVGQGLNQETQYF. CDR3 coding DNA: TGTGCCAGCAGTGTGGGACAGGGGTTAAACCAAGAGACCCAGTACTTC.

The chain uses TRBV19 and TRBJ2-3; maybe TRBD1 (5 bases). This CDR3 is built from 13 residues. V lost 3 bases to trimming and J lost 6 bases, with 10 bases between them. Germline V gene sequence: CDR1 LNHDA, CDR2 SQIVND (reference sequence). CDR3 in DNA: TGTGCCAGTAGTATTTGGGGCGCGGATACGCAGTATTTT. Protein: CASSIWGADTQYF.

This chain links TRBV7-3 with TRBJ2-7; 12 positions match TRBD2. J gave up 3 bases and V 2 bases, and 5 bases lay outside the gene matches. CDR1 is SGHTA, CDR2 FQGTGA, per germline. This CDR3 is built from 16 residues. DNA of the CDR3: TGTGCCAGCAGCTTACTTCGACTAGCGGGAGACTACGAGCAGTACTTC. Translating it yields CASSLLRLAGDYEQYF.

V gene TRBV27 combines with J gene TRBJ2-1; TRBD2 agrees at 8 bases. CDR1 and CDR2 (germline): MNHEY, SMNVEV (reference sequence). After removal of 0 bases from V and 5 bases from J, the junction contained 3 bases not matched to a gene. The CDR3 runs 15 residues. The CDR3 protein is CASSLSAGVNNEQFF. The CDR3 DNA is TGTGCCAGCAGTTTATCAGCGGGGGTAAACAATGAGCAGTTCTTC.

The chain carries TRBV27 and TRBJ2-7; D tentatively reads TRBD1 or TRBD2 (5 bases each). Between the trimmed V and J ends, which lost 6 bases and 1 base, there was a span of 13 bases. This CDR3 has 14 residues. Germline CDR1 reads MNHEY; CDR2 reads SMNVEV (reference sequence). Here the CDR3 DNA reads TGTGCCAGCAGAGGGGACGCTGAGTCCTACGAGCAGTACTTC. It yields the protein CASRGDAESYEQYF.

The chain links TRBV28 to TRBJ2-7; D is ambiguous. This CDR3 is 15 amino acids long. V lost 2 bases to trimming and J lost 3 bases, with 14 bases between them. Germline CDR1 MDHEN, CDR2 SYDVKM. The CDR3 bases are TGTGCCAGCAGTTTAGGAGAGGCCCTCAACTACGAGCAGTACTTC. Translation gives CASSLGEALNYEQYF.

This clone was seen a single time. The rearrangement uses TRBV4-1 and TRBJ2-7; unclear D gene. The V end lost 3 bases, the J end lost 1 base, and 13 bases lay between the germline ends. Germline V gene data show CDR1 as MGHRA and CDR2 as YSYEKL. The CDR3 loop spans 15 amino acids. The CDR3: CASSHDSVGSYEQYF. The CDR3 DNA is TGCGCCAGCAGCCACGACTCGGTGGGTTCCTACGAGCAGTACTTC.

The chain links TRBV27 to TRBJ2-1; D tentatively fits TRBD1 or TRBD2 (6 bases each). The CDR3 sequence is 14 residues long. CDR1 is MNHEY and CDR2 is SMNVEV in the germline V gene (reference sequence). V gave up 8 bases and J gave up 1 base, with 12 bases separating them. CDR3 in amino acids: CASFQGGSYNEQFF. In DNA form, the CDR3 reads TGTGCCAGCTTCCAAGGGGGGTCCTACAATGAGCAGTTCTTC.

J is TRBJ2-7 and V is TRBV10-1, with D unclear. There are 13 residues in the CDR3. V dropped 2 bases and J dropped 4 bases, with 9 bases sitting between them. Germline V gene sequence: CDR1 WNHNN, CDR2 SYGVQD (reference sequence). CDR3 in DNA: TGCGCCAGCAGTGAGGAGAGAACATACGAGCAGTACTTC. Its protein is CASSEERTYEQYF.

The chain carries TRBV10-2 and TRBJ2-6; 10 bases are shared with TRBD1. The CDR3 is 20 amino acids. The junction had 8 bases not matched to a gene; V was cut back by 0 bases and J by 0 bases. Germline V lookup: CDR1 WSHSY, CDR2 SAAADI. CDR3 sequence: CASSESTGGQGSSGANVLTF. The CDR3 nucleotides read TGCGCCAGCAGTGAGTCGACTGGGGGACAGGGGAGCTCTGGGGCCAACGTCCTGACTTTC.

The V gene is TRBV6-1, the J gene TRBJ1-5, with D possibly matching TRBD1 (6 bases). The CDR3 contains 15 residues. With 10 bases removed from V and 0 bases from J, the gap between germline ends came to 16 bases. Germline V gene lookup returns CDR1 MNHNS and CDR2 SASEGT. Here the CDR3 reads CATLGGAYSNQPQHF. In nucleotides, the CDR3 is TGTGCCACCCTCGGGGGCGCATATAGCAATCAGCCCCAGCATTTT.

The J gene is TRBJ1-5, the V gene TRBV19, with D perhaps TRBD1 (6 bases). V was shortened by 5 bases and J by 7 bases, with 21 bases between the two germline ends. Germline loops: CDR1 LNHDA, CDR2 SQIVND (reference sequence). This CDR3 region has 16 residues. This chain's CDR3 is CASSPTGHYTEQPQHF. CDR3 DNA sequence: TGTGCCAGTAGTCCTACGGGACATTACACCGAACAGCCCCAGCATTTT.

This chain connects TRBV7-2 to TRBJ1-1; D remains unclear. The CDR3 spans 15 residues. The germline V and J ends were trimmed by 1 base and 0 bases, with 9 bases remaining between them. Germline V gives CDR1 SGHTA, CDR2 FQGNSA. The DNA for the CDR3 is TGTGCCAGCAGCTTAGGGGTACGGATGAACACTGAAGCTTTCTTT. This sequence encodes CASSLGVRMNTEAFF.

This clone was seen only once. This CDR3 is CASSDRGSAQPQHF. The CDR3 DNA reads as TGTGCCAGCAGTGACAGGGGGAGCGCTCAGCCCCAGCATTTT. The chain combines TRBV27 with TRBJ1-5, with TRBD1 matching 9 bases. CDR3 size: 14 residues. With V trimmed by 5 bases and J by 6 bases, 5 bases remained unmatched. The germline V gene encodes CDR1 MNHEY and CDR2 SMNVEV (reference sequence).

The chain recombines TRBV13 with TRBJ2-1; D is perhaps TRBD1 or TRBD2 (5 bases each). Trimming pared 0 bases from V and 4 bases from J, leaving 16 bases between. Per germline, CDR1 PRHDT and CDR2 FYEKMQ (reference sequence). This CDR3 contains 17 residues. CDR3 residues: CASSLGPGTGIYNEQFF. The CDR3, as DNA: TGTGCCAGCAGCTTAGGCCCCGGGACCGGAATTTACAATGAGCAGTTCTTC.